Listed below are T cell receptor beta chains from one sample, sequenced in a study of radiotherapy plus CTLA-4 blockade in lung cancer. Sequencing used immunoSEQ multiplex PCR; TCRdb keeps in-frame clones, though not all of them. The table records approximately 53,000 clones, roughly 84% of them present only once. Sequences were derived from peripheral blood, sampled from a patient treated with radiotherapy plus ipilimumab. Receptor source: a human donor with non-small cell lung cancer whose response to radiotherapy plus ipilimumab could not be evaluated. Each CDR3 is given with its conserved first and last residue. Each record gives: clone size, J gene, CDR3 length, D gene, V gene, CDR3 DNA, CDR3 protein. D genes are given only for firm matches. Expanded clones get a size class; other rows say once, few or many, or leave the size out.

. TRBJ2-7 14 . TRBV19 TGTGCCAGTAGTACACACCAGGGTGTTCGCGAGCAGTACTTC CASSTHQGVREQYF
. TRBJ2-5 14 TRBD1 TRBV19 TGTGCCAGCCGGGGACAGGGTATTAGAGAGACCCAGTACTTC CASRGQGIRETQYF
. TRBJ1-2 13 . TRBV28 TGTGCCAGCAGTTTGCAGGGTAACTATGGCTACACCTTC CASSLQGNYGYTF
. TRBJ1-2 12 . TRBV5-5 TGTGCCAGCAGCTTCCAGGGCCCAGGCTACACCTTC CASSFQGPGYTF
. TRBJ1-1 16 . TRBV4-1 TGCGCCAGCAGCCAAGATAAGGGGTGGAGGAACACTGAAGCTTTCTTT CASSQDKGWRNTEAFF
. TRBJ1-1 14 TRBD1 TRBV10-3 TGTGCCATCACCGAATCGACAGGGCGAACTGAAGCTTTCTTT CAITESTGRTEAFF
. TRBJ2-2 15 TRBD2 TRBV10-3 TGTGCCATCGGACTAGCGGAAGCGAACACCGGGGAGCTGTTTTTT CAIGLAEANTGELFF
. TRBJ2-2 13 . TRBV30 TGTGCCTGGAGGGCCGCGAACACCGGGGAGCTGTTTTTT CAWRAANTGELFF
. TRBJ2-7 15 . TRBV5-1 TGCGCCAGCAGCTTGGTGACAGGCCTGTCCTACGAGCAGTACTTC CASSLVTGLSYEQYF
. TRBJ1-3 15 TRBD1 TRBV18 TGTGCCAGCTCACCCAACAGGGGCGATGGAAACACCATATATTTT CASSPNRGDGNTIYF
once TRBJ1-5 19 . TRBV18 TGTGCCAGCTCACCAGGGGGGGAACGGACGGGTTATAGCAATCAGCCCCAGCATTTT CASSPGGERTGYSNQPQHF
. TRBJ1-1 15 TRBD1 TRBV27 TGTGCCAGCAGTTCTTCCGGGACAGCGAACACTGAAGCTTTCTTT CASSSSGTANTEAFF
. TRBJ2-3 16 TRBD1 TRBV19 TGTGCCAGTAGGATCGGCACAGGGGGCTCGTCAGATACGCAGTATTTT CASRIGTGGSSDTQYF
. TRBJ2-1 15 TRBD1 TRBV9 TGTGCCAGCAGCGTACAGGGGGCCTCCTACAATGAGCAGTTCTTC CASSVQGASYNEQFF